Below are 23 T cell receptor beta chains sequenced from a single sample in a study of blood T cell repertoires in COVID-19. The table came from immunoSEQ multiplex PCR; TCRdb's copy has only in-frame clones and leaves some out. The sample lists some 45,000 clones, over 85% occurring once. The sample consisted of peripheral blood. These receptors all stem from a man aged 60 to 75 with COVID-19, enrolled during active disease.

This sequence joins TRBV19 and TRBJ2-3; 9 bases line up with TRBD2. Looked up from germline, CDR1 is LNHDA and CDR2 is SQIVND (reference sequence). The CDR3 length is 15 residues. Trimming removed 6 bases from V and 0 bases from J; junction bases left unmatched: 4. The CDR3 region is CASRRTSVSTDTQYF. CDR3 coding DNA: TGTGCCAGTAGAAGGACTAGCGTTAGCACAGATACGCAGTATTTT.

The chain has TRBV7-9 and TRBJ1-6; tentative D call: TRBD1 (5 bases). In germline, CDR1 is SEHNR, CDR2 FQNEAQ (reference sequence). V shed 1 base and J shed 9 bases, with 10 bases lying between them. This CDR3 spans 14 amino acids. CDR3 nucleotides: TGTGCCAGCAGCTTAGATCAGGGTGGTTCACCCCTCCACTTT. As protein: CASSLDQGGSPLHF.

The J gene is TRBJ2-2, the V gene TRBV7-2; no reliable D call. V gave up 4 bases and J gave up 4 bases, with 7 bases separating them. This CDR3 spans 13 amino acids. Germline V gene lookup returns CDR1 SGHTA and CDR2 FQGNSA. DNA of the CDR3: TGTGCCAGCAGCTCGTTTAGCACCGGGGAGCTGTTTTTT. Its protein product is CASSSFSTGELFF. The entire variable domain, with the rest obtained from reference TRBV7-2 and TRBJ2-2, is as follows: GAGVSQSPSNKVTEKGKDVELRCDPISGHTALYWYRQSLGQGLEFLIYFQGNSAPDKSGLPSDRFSAERTGGSVSTLTIQRTQQEDSAVYLCASSSFSTGELFFGEGSRLTVL.

The genes are TRBV19 and TRBJ2-2; possibly TRBD1 for D (5 bases). Looked up from germline, CDR1 is LNHDA and CDR2 is SQIVND (reference sequence). Trimming shortened V by 2 bases and J by 3 bases, and 7 bases separated the two germline ends. This CDR3 has 14 amino acids. In nucleotides, the CDR3 is TGTGCCAGTAGTATAAGCAGGGACACCGGGGAGCTGTTTTTT. Translating gives CASSISRDTGELFF.

The genes are TRBV25-1 and TRBJ1-3, with a possible D match to TRBD1 (6 bases). The V gene's germline CDR1 is MGHDK and CDR2 SYGVNS. V was clipped by 8 bases and J by 6 bases, with 14 bases between them. This CDR3 is built from 13 residues. The CDR3 coding sequence is TGTGCCAGCTCCAGGGGCTTATCAAACACCATATATTTT. As protein: CASSRGLSNTIYF.

This clone has just one count. The chain joins TRBV21-1 to TRBJ2-1; the table gives TRBD2 as D, unverified against the DNA. TRBV21-1 constitutes a pseudogene. The CDR3 sequence is 17 residues long. The CDR3 spells CASSKGTSGRAVNEQFF. CDR3 DNA: TGTGCCAGCAGCAAAGGGACTAGCGGGAGGGCCGTCAATGAGCAGTTCTTC.

The V call is TRBV3-1 (or the pseudogene TRBV3-2), the J call TRBJ1-1, with D maybe TRBD1 (5 bases). Trimming pared 1 base from V and 6 bases from J, leaving 6 bases between. Germline CDR1 reads LGHDT; CDR2 reads YNNKEL (reference sequence). This CDR3 is built from 12 residues. The CDR3, as DNA: TGTGCCAGCAGCCAAGGGGGGGCTGAAGCTTTCTTT. It codes for CASSQGGAEAFF.

V is TRBV6-6 and J is TRBJ1-6; D gene uncertain. CDR3 length equals 13 residues. Trimming took 11 bases from V and 0 from J, leaving 8 bases between them. Germline CDR1 MNHNY, CDR2 SVGAGI (reference sequence). The CDR3 DNA reads as TGTGCCGAGTGCTCCTCCTATAATTCACCCCTCCACTTT. This encodes CAECSSYNSPLHF.

The chain combines TRBV6-5 with TRBJ2-2, with D perhaps TRBD1 (7 bases). The ends were cut back, 2 bases at V and 6 bases at J, with 16 bases in the middle. Germline V gene lookup returns CDR1 MNHEY and CDR2 SVGAGI. The CDR3 length is 16 residues. DNA of the CDR3: TGTGCCAGCAGTTACCCCCGACAGGGAGGTGCCGGGGAGCTGTTTTTT. Protein sequence: CASSYPRQGGAGELFF.

V is TRBV19 and J is TRBJ2-7, with 9 bases aligning to TRBD2. Germline CDR1 reads LNHDA; CDR2 reads SQIVND (reference sequence). Trimming at V came to 5 bases and at J to 0 bases, leaving 8 bases not matched to a gene. This CDR3 has 16 residues. This CDR3 is CASSVSLAGGSYEQYF. Here the CDR3 DNA reads TGTGCCAGTAGTGTATCACTAGCGGGCGGCTCCTACGAGCAGTACTTC.

The CDR3 DNA is TGTGCCAGCAGCCTCTCCAGGGGGCGCAAAAATGAGCAGTTCTTC. Translated: CASSLSRGRKNEQFF. This chain uses TRBV7-2 with TRBJ2-1; 8 bases match TRBD1. Trimming removed 5 bases from V and 7 bases from J; junction bases left unmatched: 10. Looked up from germline, CDR1 is SGHTA and CDR2 is FQGNSA. The CDR3 covers 15 residues.

The chain has TRBV6-6 and TRBJ2-3; D gene ambiguous. The CDR3 contains 15 residues. Germline values: CDR1 MNHNY, CDR2 SVGAGI (reference sequence). The V and J ends lost 6 bases and 0 bases respectively, with 13 bases between them. As DNA, the CDR3 is TGTGCCAGCAGGAGGCGGAGAACTAGCACAGATACGCAGTATTTT. It is translated as CASRRRRTSTDTQYF.

V and J are TRBV28 and TRBJ2-7, with TRBD1 matching over 11 bases. The CDR3 loop spans 15 amino acids. Germline V gene data show CDR1 as MDHEN and CDR2 as SYDVKM. The V and J ends lost 5 bases and 7 bases, in that order; junction bases with no gene match: 10. The CDR3 coding sequence is TGTGCCAGCAGTCCCCCAGGGACAGGGGGAAGGGAGCAGTACTTC. Its translation is CASSPPGTGGREQYF.

V and J are TRBV7-2 and TRBJ2-3, with a possible D match to TRBD2 (5 bases). This CDR3 comprises 15 residues. Germline V CDR1 and CDR2: SGHTA, FQGNSA. V lost 5 bases to trimming and J lost 3 bases, with 15 bases between them. The CDR3 loop is CASSPDGVRTDTQYF. In DNA form, the CDR3 reads TGTGCCAGCAGCCCAGACGGGGTGCGGACAGATACGCAGTATTTT. The full variable domain, completed using reference TRBV7-2 and TRBJ2-3, is GAGVSQSPSNKVTEKGKDVELRCDPISGHTALYWYRQSLGQGLEFLIYFQGNSAPDKSGLPSDRFSAERTGGSVSTLTIQRTQQEDSAVYLCASSPDGVRTDTQYFGPGTRLTVL.

The chain uses TRBV5-1 and TRBJ1-5; tentatively, D is TRBD1 (5 bases). There are 15 residues in the CDR3. Trimming took 0 bases from V and 4 from J, leaving 11 bases between them. The germline gives CDR1 SGHRS, CDR2 YFSETQ. The CDR3 DNA is TGCGCCAGCAGCTTGGTCGGGGGTTGGAATCAGCCCCAGCATTTT. Its translation is CASSLVGGWNQPQHF.

The chain couples TRBV19 to TRBJ1-5; no definite D call. The CDR3 covers 13 residues. V lost 3 bases, J lost 4 bases, and 7 bases lay in between. Germline loops: CDR1 LNHDA, CDR2 SQIVND (reference sequence). In nucleotides, the CDR3 is TGTGCCAGTAGTATTCCCGGGAATCAGCCCCAGCATTTT. Its protein product is CASSIPGNQPQHF.

The gene calls are TRBV28 and TRBJ1-2; 8 positions match TRBD1. CDR3 length: 15 amino acids. From germline, CDR1 is MDHEN and CDR2 SYDVKM. Losses at the gene ends were 5 bases for V and 2 bases for J; bases not matched to a gene: 7. The DNA for the CDR3 is TGTGCCAGCAGTCCCTTAGGACAGGGAAACTATGGCTACACCTTC. It yields the protein CASSPLGQGNYGYTF.

This clone occurred a few times. V and J are TRBV3-1 (or the pseudogene TRBV3-2) and TRBJ2-7; 10 nucleotides align to TRBD2. CDR1 LGHDT and CDR2 YNNKEL come from the germline V gene (reference sequence). V dropped 6 bases and J dropped 1; count of bases not matched to a gene: 12. This CDR3 spans 17 amino acids. The CDR3 coding sequence is TGTGCCAGCAGTTTCGGACTAGCGGCACTGATATCCTACGAGCAGTACTTC. Translated, it gives CASSFGLAALISYEQYF.

This chain joins TRBV7-9 and TRBJ1-1; TRBD1 is a possible D gene (6 bases). CDR1 is SEHNR and CDR2 is FQNEAQ in the germline V gene (reference sequence). The CDR3 spans 16 residues. The V end was cut by 6 bases, the J end by 0 bases, with 17 bases between. Here the CDR3 DNA reads TGTGCCAGCAGTCGTCGGGGGGCTCCTTTGAACACTGAAGCTTTCTTT. This translates into CASSRRGAPLNTEAFF. The whole variable domain, remainder taken from reference TRBV7-9 and TRBJ1-1, is DTGVSQNPRHKITKRGQNVTFRCDPISEHNRLYWYRQTLGQGPEFLTYFQNEAQLEKSRLLSDRFSAERPKGSFSTLEIQRTEQGDSAMYLCASSRRGAPLNTEAFFGQGTRLTVV.

V gene TRBV4-3 combines with J gene TRBJ2-1, with 8 bases aligning to TRBD2. Germline-derived CDR1 and CDR2 are LGHNA and YSLEER. The CDR3 is 21 amino acids. Germline trimming cut 3 bases from V and 0 bases from J; bases unmatched to any gene: 19. CDR3 protein: CASSQVLGGRTLASSYNEQFF. The DNA for the CDR3 is TGCGCCAGCAGCCAGGTCCTTGGCGGGAGGACCCTCGCCTCCTCCTACAATGAGCAGTTCTTC.

The chain combines TRBV7-9 with TRBJ1-2, with D uncertain. The ends were cut back, 2 bases at V and 0 bases at J, with 7 bases in the middle. Germline V lookup: CDR1 SEHNR, CDR2 FQNEAQ (reference sequence). CDR3 size: 14 residues. CDR3 loop: CASSLSTTNYGYTF. In nucleotides, the CDR3 is TGTGCCAGCAGCTTAAGCACCACTAACTATGGCTACACCTTC. The variable domain in full, with the rest retrieved from reference TRBV7-9 and TRBJ1-2, is DTGVSQNPRHKITKRGQNVTFRCDPISEHNRLYWYRQTLGQGPEFLTYFQNEAQLEKSRLLSDRFSAERPKGSFSTLEIQRTEQGDSAMYLCASSLSTTNYGYTFGSGTRLTVV.

The chain combines TRBV7-9 with TRBJ1-1; 7 bases line up with TRBD1. Germline V gene sequence: CDR1 SEHNR, CDR2 FQNEAQ (reference sequence). This CDR3 has 15 residues. J gave up 5 bases and V 0 bases, and 6 bases lay outside the gene matches. CDR3 nucleotide sequence: TGTGCCAGCAGCTTAGCGTCAGGGGGAAGGACTGAAGCTTTCTTT. Its translation: CASSLASGGRTEAFF.

V and J are TRBV10-3 and TRBJ2-3; 9 nucleotides agree with TRBD2. V shed 3 bases and J 0 bases; nucleotides not matched to a gene: 10. This CDR3 spans 18 amino acids. In germline, CDR1 is ENHRY, CDR2 SYGVKD. For the CDR3, the DNA is TGTGCCATCAGTGATCGCCTAGCGGGGACCCTTAGCACAGATACGCAGTATTTT. Its protein product is CAISDRLAGTLSTDTQYF.